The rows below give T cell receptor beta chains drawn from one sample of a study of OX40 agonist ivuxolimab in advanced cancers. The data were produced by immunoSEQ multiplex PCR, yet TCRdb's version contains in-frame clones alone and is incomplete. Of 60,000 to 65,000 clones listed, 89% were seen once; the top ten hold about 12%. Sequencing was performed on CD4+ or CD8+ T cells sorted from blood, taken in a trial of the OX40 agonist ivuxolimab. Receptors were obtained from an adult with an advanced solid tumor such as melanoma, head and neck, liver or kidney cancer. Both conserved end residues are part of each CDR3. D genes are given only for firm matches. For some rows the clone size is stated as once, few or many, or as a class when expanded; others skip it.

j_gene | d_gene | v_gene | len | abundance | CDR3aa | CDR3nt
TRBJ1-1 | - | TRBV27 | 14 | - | CASSPGLGYTEAFF | TGTGCCAGCAGTCCGGGCCTAGGGTACACTGAAGCTTTCTTT
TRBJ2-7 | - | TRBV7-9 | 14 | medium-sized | CASSLTGSSYEQYF | TGTGCCAGCAGCTTGACAGGTAGTTCCTACGAGCAGTACTTC
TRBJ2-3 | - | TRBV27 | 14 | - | CASSLGSGTDTQYF | TGTGCCAGCAGTTTGGGGAGTGGAACAGATACGCAGTATTTT
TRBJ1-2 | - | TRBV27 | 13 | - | CASRPGVGYGYTF | TGTGCCAGCAGACCGGGGGTCGGATATGGCTACACCTTC
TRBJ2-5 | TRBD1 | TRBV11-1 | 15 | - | CASSLGQGGLETQYF | TGTGCCAGCAGCCTCGGACAGGGAGGCTTAGAGACCCAGTACTTC
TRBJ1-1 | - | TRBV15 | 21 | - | CATSRGFSGSPIPGKNTEAFF | TGTGCCACCAGCAGAGGTTTTTCAGGTTCCCCAATCCCCGGAAAGAACACTGAAGCTTTCTTT
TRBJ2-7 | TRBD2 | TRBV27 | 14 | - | CASSLAGGPAEQYF | TGTGCCAGCAGCTTAGCGGGAGGGCCGGCCGAGCAGTACTTC
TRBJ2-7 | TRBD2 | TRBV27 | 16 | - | CASSFTPPREGYEQYF | TGTGCCAGCAGTTTTACCCCTCCCCGGGAGGGTTACGAGCAGTACTTC
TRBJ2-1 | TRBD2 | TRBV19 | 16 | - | CASSRLAGELGNEQFF | TGTGCCAGTAGTCGACTAGCGGGGGAACTCGGCAATGAGCAGTTCTTC
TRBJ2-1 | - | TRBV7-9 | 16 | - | CASSPLRQGSYNEQFF | TGTGCCAGCAGCCCCTTAAGGCAGGGCTCCTACAATGAGCAGTTCTTC
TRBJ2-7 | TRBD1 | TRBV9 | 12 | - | CASSGQGYEQYF | TGTGCCAGCAGCGGACAGGGCTACGAGCAGTACTTC
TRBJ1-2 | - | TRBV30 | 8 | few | CAWGGYTF | TGTGCCTGGGGAGGCTACACCTTC
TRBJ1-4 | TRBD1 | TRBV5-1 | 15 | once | CASSIMGQGGEKLFF | TGCGCCAGCAGCATTATGGGACAGGGAGGTGAAAAACTGTTTTTT
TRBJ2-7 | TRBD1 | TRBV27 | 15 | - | CASSPGTGVFYEQYF | TGTGCCAGCAGTCCCGGGACAGGGGTTTTCTACGAGCAGTACTTC
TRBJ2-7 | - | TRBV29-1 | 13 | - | CSVGLVDSYEQYF | TGCAGCGTTGGGTTGGTGGATTCTTACGAGCAGTACTTC
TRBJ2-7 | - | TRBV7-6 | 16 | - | CASSLGAGPLSYEQYF | TGTGCCAGCAGCTTAGGGGCGGGGCCCCTCTCCTACGAGCAGTACTTC
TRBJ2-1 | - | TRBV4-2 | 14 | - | CASSQVPGDNEQFF | TGTGCCAGCAGCCAAGTTCCAGGGGATAATGAGCAGTTCTTC
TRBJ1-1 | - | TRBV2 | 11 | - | CASRAGTEAFF | TGTGCCAGCAGGGCGGGGACTGAAGCTTTCTTT
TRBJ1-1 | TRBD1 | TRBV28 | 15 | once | CASSFPGGRGTEAFF | TGTGCCAGCAGTTTCCCAGGGGGAAGGGGCACTGAAGCTTTCTTT
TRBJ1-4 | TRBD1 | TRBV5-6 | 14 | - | CASSLATGDEKLFF | TGTGCCAGCAGCTTGGCGACAGGGGACGAAAAACTGTTTTTT
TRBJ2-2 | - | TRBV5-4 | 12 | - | CMYRDDTGELFF | TGTATGTACAGGGACGACACCGGGGAGCTGTTTTTT
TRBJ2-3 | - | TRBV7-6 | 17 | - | CASSSPPGGSSTDTQYF | TGTGCCAGCAGCTCGCCGCCCGGGGGTTCTAGCACAGATACGCAGTATTTT
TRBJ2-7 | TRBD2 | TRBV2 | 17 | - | CASSYGTSGRSSYEQYF | TGTGCCAGCAGTTACGGGACTAGCGGGCGAAGCTCCTACGAGCAGTACTTC
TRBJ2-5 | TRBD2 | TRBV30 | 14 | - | CAWLLAGVGETQYF | TGTGCCTGGTTACTAGCGGGAGTCGGAGAGACCCAGTACTTC
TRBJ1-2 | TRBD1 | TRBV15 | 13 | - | CATGPDREWSYTF | TGTGCCACGGGCCCGGACAGGGAGTGGAGCTACACCTTC
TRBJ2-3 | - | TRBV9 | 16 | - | CASSVSLGEGTDTQYF | TGTGCCAGCAGCGTATCACTGGGGGAGGGCACAGATACGCAGTATTTT
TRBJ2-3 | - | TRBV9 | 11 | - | CASSGSNTQYF | TGTGCCAGCAGCGGATCCAATACGCAGTATTTT
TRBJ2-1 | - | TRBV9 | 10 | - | CASSGNEQFF | TGTGCCAGCAGCGGAAATGAGCAGTTCTTC
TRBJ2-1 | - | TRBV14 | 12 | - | CASSQFGDEQFF | TGTGCCAGCAGCCAATTTGGGGATGAGCAGTTCTTC
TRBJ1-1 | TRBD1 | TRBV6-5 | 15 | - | CASSYSTTGVSEAFF | TGTGCCAGCAGTTACTCGACGACAGGGGTTTCTGAAGCTTTCTTT